Shown below are 28 T cell receptor beta chains from a single sample sequenced in a study of blood T cell repertoires in COVID-19. Data came from immunoSEQ multiplex PCR; TCRdb stores just in-frame clones and leaves some out. The data show about 280,000 clones, almost 90% seen once. The sequenced sample was peripheral blood. The receptors derive from a woman in her twenties or thirties with COVID-19, enrolled during active disease.

The chain combines TRBV19 with TRBJ2-1; 9 nucleotides line up with TRBD2. CDR1 and CDR2 from the germline V gene are LNHDA and SQIVND (reference sequence). V shed 2 bases, J shed 5 bases, and the junction held 10 bases outside the gene matches. The CDR3 spans 17 residues. Here the CDR3 reads CASSINGAGGPHNEQFF. CDR3 sequence (DNA): TGTGCCAGTAGTATAAATGGTGCGGGAGGGCCCCACAATGAGCAGTTCTTC.

The chain has TRBV24-1 and TRBJ2-1; 7 nucleotides agree with TRBD2. This CDR3 region has 14 residues. The ends lost 2 bases at V and 7 bases at J; junction bases unmatched: 4. Germline V gene lookup returns CDR1 KGHDR and CDR2 SFDVKD. CDR3 sequence: CATSDWGRDNEQFF. CDR3 bases: TGTGCCACCAGTGATTGGGGGAGGGATAATGAGCAGTTCTTC.

The chain recombines TRBV4-2 with TRBJ2-2, with TRBD1 as a possible D gene (5 bases). CDR3 length: 13 residues. CDR1 LGHNA and CDR2 YNFKEQ come from the germline V gene. Trimming shortened V by 1 base and J by 5 bases, and 5 bases separated the two germline ends. CDR3 nucleotides: TGTGCCAGCAGCCAAGCAGGGACCGGGGAGCTGTTTTTT. Protein product: CASSQAGTGELFF.

The genes are TRBV5-6 and TRBJ2-7; a weak D match, TRBD2 (5 bases). Per the germline V gene, CDR1 is SGHDT and CDR2 is YYEEEE. CDR3 size: 15 residues. Deletions cut 3 bases from V and 0 bases from J, with 13 bases between. CDR3 in DNA: TGTGCCAGCAGCTCGTGGACGGGGTTCTCCTACGAGCAGTACTTC. As protein: CASSSWTGFSYEQYF.

The V and J genes are TRBV5-1 and TRBJ2-2; tentative D call: TRBD1 (6 bases). Looked up from germline, CDR1 is SGHRS and CDR2 is YFSETQ. Trimming pared 1 base from V and 3 bases from J, leaving 7 bases between. This CDR3 spans 14 amino acids. DNA for the CDR3: TGCGCCAGCAGCTTGAGGACAGACACCGGGGAGCTGTTTTTT. Protein: CASSLRTDTGELFF.

This clone showed up just once. The chain recombines TRBV18 with TRBJ2-1; D not certain. The CDR3 contains 16 residues. Between the trimmed V and J ends, which lost 3 bases and 0 bases, there was a span of 12 bases. CDR1 is KGHSH and CDR2 is LQKENI in the germline V gene. The CDR3 protein is CASSPAAGSSYNEQFF. DNA for the CDR3: TGTGCCAGCTCACCGGCGGCCGGTAGCTCCTACAATGAGCAGTTCTTC.

The chain links TRBV5-6 to TRBJ2-2, with 10 bases matching TRBD1. With 3 bases clipped from V and 3 bases from J, the junction kept 5 bases outside the gene matches. There are 16 residues in the CDR3. Germline CDR1 reads SGHDT; CDR2 reads YYEEEE. Here the CDR3 DNA reads TGTGCCAGCAGCTCCCTCGGACAGGGGGACACCGGGGAGCTGTTTTTT. Its protein is CASSSLGQGDTGELFF.

V gene TRBV15 combines with J gene TRBJ2-3; no reliable D call. The germline V gene has CDR1 LNHNV and CDR2 YYDKDF (reference sequence). With 3 bases removed from V and 0 bases from J, the gap between germline ends came to 13 bases. This CDR3 comprises 16 residues. CDR3 coding DNA: TGTGCCACCAGCAGTTCCCAGTTCGGGAGCACAGATACGCAGTATTTT. This gives the protein CATSSSQFGSTDTQYF. The full variable domain, its missing parts supplied by reference TRBV15 and TRBJ2-3, is DAMVIQNPRYQVTQFGKPVTLSCSQTLNHNVMYWYQQKSSQAPKLLFHYYDKDFNNEADTPDNFQSRRPNTSFCFLDIRSPGLGDTAMYLCATSSSQFGSTDTQYFGPGTRLTVL.

In this sample, this clone turned up a few times. The chain recombines TRBV12-3 or TRBV12-4 with TRBJ1-6, with 7 bases aligning to TRBD1. CDR3 length: 13 residues. V gave up 6 bases and J gave up 8 bases; unmatched junction bases: 4. The CDR3 DNA reads TGTGCCAGCAGCTTGACAGGGTATTCACCCCTCCACTTT. As protein: CASSLTGYSPLHF.

This clone came up a few times. Distinct nucleotide sequences in the sample also encode this CDR3. V gene TRBV30 combines with J gene TRBJ2-7; 11 bases line up with TRBD2. The CDR3 consists of 13 residues. V gave up 4 bases and J gave up 1 base; unmatched junction bases: 0. CDR1 is GTSNPN and CDR2 is SVGIG in the germline V gene (reference sequence). CDR3 DNA sequence: TGTGCCTGGACTAGCGGGGGGTCCTACGAGCAGTACTTC. Amino acids: CAWTSGGSYEQYF.

The rearrangement joins TRBV7-2 to TRBJ1-6; D is perhaps TRBD1 (6 bases). Trimming shortened V by 5 bases and J by 10 bases, and 18 bases separated the two germline ends. This CDR3 has 15 residues. Germline values: CDR1 SGHTA, CDR2 FQGNSA. The chain's CDR3 is CASSPPEGGGSPLHF. CDR3 sequence (DNA): TGTGCCAGCAGCCCCCCCGAAGGGGGTGGGTCACCCCTCCACTTT.

The chain employs TRBV5-1 and TRBJ2-5; 9 bases map to TRBD1. The CDR3 sequence is 16 residues long. V dropped 4 bases and J dropped 2; count of bases not matched to a gene: 9. Germline CDR1 SGHRS, CDR2 YFSETQ. In DNA form, the CDR3 reads TGCGCCAGCAGCGTCTCCGGGACAGGGAGGCAAGAGACCCAGTACTTC. This translates into CASSVSGTGRQETQYF.

The chain is built from TRBV19 and TRBJ1-1; D possibly corresponds to TRBD1 (5 bases). V was clipped by 4 bases and J by 1 base, with 7 bases between them. Germline assignment: CDR1 LNHDA and CDR2 SQIVND (reference sequence). The CDR3 consists of 13 residues. For the CDR3, the DNA is TGTGCCAGTAGTAAGGGGCGGAACACTGAAGCTTTCTTT. Protein product: CASSKGRNTEAFF.

V usage is TRBV29-1 and J usage is TRBJ1-1; no clear D gene. CDR1 is SQVTM, CDR2 ANQGSEA, per germline. Trimming took off 5 bases at V and 1 base at J, with 11 bases between the two ends. CDR3 length: 13 residues. CDR3 nucleotide sequence: TGCAGCGTTCCGGACGGGAAGAACACTGAAGCTTTCTTT. This encodes CSVPDGKNTEAFF.

The rearrangement links TRBV21-1 to TRBJ2-7; the table's D gene call, TRBD2, was not cross checked with the DNA. TRBV21-1 is a documented pseudogene. The CDR3 length is 15 residues. The CDR3 bases are TGTGCCAGCAGCAAAGGGCGGGACGAGTCCTACGAGCAGTACTTC. Amino acid sequence: CASSKGRDESYEQYF.

The gene calls are TRBV7-2 and TRBJ1-6; the D gene is possibly TRBD1 (5 bases). The V end was cut by 4 bases, the J end by 8 bases, with 9 bases between. Per the germline V gene, CDR1 is SGHTA and CDR2 is FQGNSA. The CDR3 spans 13 residues. The CDR3 nucleotides read TGTGCCAGCAGCTACGGGGGGGATTCACCCCTCCACTTT. It codes for CASSYGGDSPLHF.

V and J are TRBV6-5 and TRBJ2-2; D unclear. The V gene's germline CDR1 is MNHEY and CDR2 SVGAGI. Trimming removed 4 bases at V and 6 bases at J, with 9 bases between. The length of the CDR3 is 13 residues. As DNA, the CDR3 is TGTGCCAGCAGTTTTTCCCCCGCCGGGGAGCTGTTTTTT. Residues: CASSFSPAGELFF.

This rearrangement joins TRBV29-1 to TRBJ2-7; 9 bases are a match to TRBD1. CDR1 is SQVTM and CDR2 is ANQGSEA in the germline V gene. Losses at the gene ends were 7 bases for V and 6 bases for J; bases not matched to a gene: 10. The CDR3 contains 13 residues. The CDR3 loop reads CSASGTGFSEQYF. The CDR3, as DNA: TGCAGCGCCTCCGGGACAGGGTTCTCCGAGCAGTACTTC.

This clone was observed a few times. V gene TRBV7-9 combines with J gene TRBJ1-2, with TRBD1 matching 7 bases. Germline lookup yields CDR1 SEHNR and CDR2 FQNEAQ (reference sequence). The length of the CDR3 is 14 residues. J lost 3 bases, V lost 1 base, and 2 bases had no gene match. This CDR3 reads CASSLGQGHYGYTF. The CDR3 DNA reads TGTGCCAGCAGCTTAGGACAGGGCCACTATGGCTACACCTTC.

V gene TRBV6-5 combines with J gene TRBJ2-1, with 10 bases fitting TRBD2. V was pared by 7 bases and J by 7 bases, with 7 bases of the junction left unmatched. The length of the CDR3 is 14 residues. Germline CDR1 is MNHEY and CDR2 is SVGAGI. In DNA form, the CDR3 reads TGTGCCAGCAAGGGACTAGCGTCGACGAATGAGCAGTTCTTC. Protein product: CASKGLASTNEQFF.

This clone showed up just a few times. The chain joins TRBV11-1 to TRBJ2-7; 9 positions agree with TRBD2. Germline V gene sequence: CDR1 SGHAT, CDR2 FQDESV (reference sequence). The CDR3 sequence is 15 residues long. V dropped 1 base and J dropped 2; count of bases not matched to a gene: 3. The CDR3 reads CASSLEAGGTYEQYF. In DNA, the CDR3 is TGTGCCAGCAGCTTAGAGGCGGGAGGGACCTACGAGCAGTACTTC.

This chain links TRBV5-4 with TRBJ2-3, with unresolved D. The CDR3 is 12 residues long. V was clipped by 4 bases and J by 2 bases, with 5 bases between them. CDR1 is SGHNT and CDR2 is YYREEE in the germline V gene (reference sequence). For the CDR3, the DNA is TGTGCCAGCAGCATACACACAGATACGCAGTATTTT. It codes for CASSIHTDTQYF.

The rearrangement joins TRBV19 to TRBJ2-2; 11 positions agree with TRBD2. Germline values: CDR1 LNHDA, CDR2 SQIVND (reference sequence). The CDR3 sequence is 17 residues long. With V trimmed by 7 bases and J by 5 bases, 12 bases remained unmatched. The CDR3 here is CASTGSLAGGSTGELFF. The CDR3 nucleotides are TGTGCCAGTACGGGGTCGCTAGCGGGAGGTAGTACCGGGGAGCTGTTTTTT.

The rearrangement uses TRBV28 and TRBJ1-6; D is undetermined. The CDR3 consists of 15 residues. With 6 bases removed from V and 8 bases from J, the gap between germline ends came to 17 bases. Germline CDR1 and CDR2: MDHEN and SYDVKM. The CDR3 DNA sequence: TGTGCCAGCAGCCTCCCGACGGGGTCGGATTCACCCCTCCACTTT. Translated, it gives CASSLPTGSDSPLHF. The complete variable domain, with remaining parts taken from reference TRBV28 and TRBJ1-6, reads DVKVTQSSRYLVKRTGEKVFLECVQDMDHENMFWYRQDPGLGLRLIYFSYDVKMKEKGDIPEGYSVSREKKERFSLILESASTNQTSMYLCASSLPTGSDSPLHFGNGTRLTVT.

The chain carries TRBV29-1 and TRBJ1-3; D gene ambiguous. The germline V and J ends were trimmed by 4 bases and 6 bases, with 13 bases remaining between them. The CDR3 runs to 13 residues. Germline V gene data show CDR1 as SQVTM and CDR2 as ANQGSEA. CDR3 residues: CSVGGTLQNTIYF. Here the CDR3 DNA reads TGCAGCGTTGGAGGAACGTTGCAAAACACCATATATTTT.

Notes on this clone: The same CDR3 is also encoded by other DNA sequences in this sample. The chain uses TRBV6-1 and TRBJ2-7, with 12 bases that match TRBD2. Germline V gene sequence: CDR1 MNHNS, CDR2 SASEGT. V trimming: 1 base; J trimming: 4 bases; junction bases outside the gene matches: 2. The CDR3 is made up of 15 amino acids. The CDR3, as DNA: TGTGCCAGCAGTGAAGGACTAGCGGGAGTTTACGAGCAGTACTTC. This sequence encodes CASSEGLAGVYEQYF.

This clone was seen once. The chain links TRBV6-5 to TRBJ1-1; 8 bases agree with TRBD1. CDR3 size: 15 residues. V lost 4 bases and J lost 7; bases outside the gene matches: 11. Germline values: CDR1 MNHEY, CDR2 SVGAGI. The CDR3: CASSLTGGGRLEAFF. Here the CDR3 DNA reads TGTGCCAGCAGTTTAACAGGGGGTGGACGTCTTGAAGCTTTCTTT.

This clone was observed a few times. Other DNA sequences of this sample code for an identical CDR3. The chain employs TRBV7-9 and TRBJ1-2; D may be TRBD1 (5 bases). The CDR3 is made up of 12 amino acids. CDR1 is SEHNR and CDR2 is FQNEAQ in the germline V gene (reference sequence). V lost 4 bases and J lost 4, with 7 bases in between. The CDR3 DNA follows: TGTGCCAGCAGCTCAACAGGCTATGGCTACACCTTC. Translation: CASSSTGYGYTF. The whole variable domain, remainder taken from reference TRBV7-9 and TRBJ1-2, is DTGVSQNPRHKITKRGQNVTFRCDPISEHNRLYWYRQTLGQGPEFLTYFQNEAQLEKSRLLSDRFSAERPKGSFSTLEIQRTEQGDSAMYLCASSSTGYGYTFGSGTRLTVV.